This T cell receptor (beta chain) came from a study of OX40 agonist ivuxolimab in advanced cancers. Data came from immunoSEQ multiplex PCR; TCRdb stores just in-frame clones and leaves some out. Of some 41,000 clones listed, about 89% are singletons. Unmatched junction bases numbered 6, after V lost 1 base and J lost 5 bases. The CDR3 length is 15 residues. In germline, CDR1 is SGDLS, CDR2 YYNGEE. V usage is TRBV9 and J usage is TRBJ2-3; 8 bases agree with TRBD1. Material: CD4+ or CD8+ T cells sorted from blood, obtained in a trial of the OX40 agonist ivuxolimab. This clonotype was obtained from an adult with an advanced solid tumor such as melanoma, head and neck, liver or kidney cancer. The CDR3 protein is CASSVFAGGLDTQYF. In DNA form, the CDR3 reads TGTGCCAGCAGCGTATTTGCAGGGGGCTTAGATACGCAGTATTTT.